Listed below are T cell receptor beta chains from one sample, sequenced in a study of blood T cell repertoires in COVID-19. This table comes from immunoSEQ multiplex PCR, and its TCRdb copy is limited to in-frame clones, with some not included. This repertoire shows hundreds of thousands of clones, around nine tenths found once; its top ten account for under 4%. Sequenced sample: peripheral blood. The receptors stem from a man aged 18 to 30 with active or convalescent COVID-19. Both conserved end residues are part of each CDR3. The order of the fields is D gene, V gene, clone size, CDR3 length, J gene, CDR3 DNA, CDR3 protein. A D gene is named only where the DNA matches it firmly. Only part of the rows carry a size: once, few, many, or a class if the clone is expanded.

TRBD2	TRBV29-1	.	13	TRBJ2-7	TGCAGCGTTTCCGCGGGAGGGAGGTACGAGCAGTACTTC	CSVSAGGRYEQYF
TRBD2	TRBV7-2	.	17	TRBJ2-5	TGTGCCAGCAGCTTAGGTTCACGGCGGGGGGGCCTAGAGACCCAGTACTTC	CASSLGSRRGGLETQYF
TRBD2	TRBV5-1	.	15	TRBJ2-7	TGCGCCAGCAGCTTGGACGGTAGCGGGTGGAACGAGCAGTACTTC	CASSLDGSGWNEQYF
.	TRBV11-2	.	15	TRBJ1-6	TGTGCCAGCAGCTTGGGACATTGGCCCAATTCACCCCTCCACTTT	CASSLGHWPNSPLHF
TRBD1	TRBV11-2	.	14	TRBJ1-1	TGTGCCAGCAGCTTAGTAGGGGGCAAGACTGAAGCTTTCTTT	CASSLVGGKTEAFF
TRBD1	TRBV9	.	16	TRBJ2-2	TGTGCCAGCACCGGGGACAGGGGGCGTTTTGCCGGGGAGCTGTTTTTT	CASTGDRGRFAGELFF
.	TRBV5-1	.	15	TRBJ1-2	TGCGCCAGCAGCTTAGCGGGGAAAGCGGGTGATGGCTACACCTTC	CASSLAGKAGDGYTF
TRBD2	TRBV24-1	.	19	TRBJ2-1	TGTGCCACCAGTGATTTACCTGGGTTGGGCGGGAGGCTAGGGAATGAGCAGTTCTTC	CATSDLPGLGGRLGNEQFF
.	TRBV18	.	15	TRBJ1-4	TGTGCCAGCTCACCGATTACAGGGACTAATGAAAAACTGTTTTTT	CASSPITGTNEKLFF
.	TRBV9	.	15	TRBJ2-3	TGTGCCAGCAGCGTAGGGGTGCAGGCTGGAGATACGCAGTATTTT	CASSVGVQAGDTQYF
.	TRBV4-2	.	16	TRBJ2-7	TGTGCCAGCAGCCAAGTAGTACAGGCTAGCTCCTACGAGCAGTACTTC	CASSQVVQASSYEQYF
.	TRBV9	.	15	TRBJ1-3	TGTGCCAGCAGCGTAGATTCGGGAGGGGTGAACACCATATATTTT	CASSVDSGGVNTIYF
TRBD1	TRBV5-1	.	16	TRBJ2-5	TGCGCCAGCAGCTTGTCGGGGGGACAGGGACAAGAGACCCAGTACTTC	CASSLSGGQGQETQYF
.	TRBV7-2	.	14	TRBJ2-5	TGTGCCAGCAGCCTATCAGGGGAACAAGAGACCCAGTACTTC	CASSLSGEQETQYF
.	TRBV5-3	.	17	TRBJ1-5	TGTGCCAGAAGCCCCCAACCTTACAGGGTTGGGGTACAGCCCCAGCATTTT	CARSPQPYRVGVQPQHF
.	TRBV28	.	13	TRBJ1-1	TGTGCCAGCAGTTCCGGGACAAAAAATGAAGCTTTCTTT	CASSSGTKNEAFF
TRBD1	TRBV28	.	16	TRBJ2-7	TGTGCCAGCAGTTTGAACCTGGGACAGGGTACCTACGAGCAGTACTTC	CASSLNLGQGTYEQYF
TRBD1	TRBV7-8	.	16	TRBJ1-2	TGTGCCAGCAGCTCAGAACAGGACAGGGGGCGATGGGGCTACACCTTC	CASSSEQDRGRWGYTF
TRBD2	TRBV6-2/TRBV6-3	.	18	TRBJ2-7	TGTGCCAGCAGTTACACCCCCGGGGGGGGACAAACGGTCCGCGAGCAGTACTTC	CASSYTPGGGQTVREQYF
TRBD1	TRBV6-5	.	14	TRBJ1-2	TGTGCCAGCACCCCGACAGGGACCACCTCTGGCTACACCTTC	CASTPTGTTSGYTF
TRBD1	TRBV28	.	14	TRBJ1-3	TGTGCCAGCAGTTTACAGGGGGCGGGAAACACCATATATTTT	CASSLQGAGNTIYF
TRBD2	TRBV28	.	15	TRBJ2-2	TGTGCCAGCAGGCCGACTAGCGGGAGGGCCGGGGAGCTGTTTTTT	CASRPTSGRAGELFF
TRBD1	TRBV6-4	.	14	TRBJ1-1	TGTGCCAGCAGCGCACAGGGGGCTGGAACTGAAGCTTTCTTT	CASSAQGAGTEAFF
TRBD2	TRBV5-6	.	15	TRBJ2-1	TGTGCCAGCAGCCCTCCCCATAGGGGAGGGAATGAGCAGTTCTTC	CASSPPHRGGNEQFF
.	TRBV7-2	.	13	TRBJ1-1	TGTGCCAGCCGCTCGACTATGAACACTGAAGCTTTCTTT	CASRSTMNTEAFF
TRBD1	TRBV6-5	few	14	TRBJ2-7	TGTGCCACCGCGGGACAGGGGAGCACCTACGAGCAGTACTTC	CATAGQGSTYEQYF
.	TRBV18	.	15	TRBJ1-2	TGTGCCAGCTCACCCCGAACGGAGCCAGGGGATGGCTACACCTTC	CASSPRTEPGDGYTF
TRBD1	TRBV5-1	.	14	TRBJ1-2	TGCGCCAGCCGGACAGGGGGCGCTCCCTATGGCTACACCTTC	CASRTGGAPYGYTF
TRBD1	TRBV5-4	once	14	TRBJ1-2	TGTGCCAGCAGCTTTAGGACAGGGGCCTATGGCTACACCTTC	CASSFRTGAYGYTF
TRBD2	TRBV5-6	.	16	TRBJ2-3	TGTGCCAGCAGCCAGGTAGCGGGAGGTAGCACAGATACGCAGTATTTT	CASSQVAGGSTDTQYF
TRBD2	TRBV7-3	.	15	TRBJ2-2	TGTGCCAGCAGCCTAGCGGGGGCCAACACCGGGGAGCTGTTTTTT	CASSLAGANTGELFF
.	TRBV7-3	few	14	TRBJ1-1	TGTGCCAGCAGCACAACCGGGGGACACACTGAAGCTTTCTTT	CASSTTGGHTEAFF
.	TRBV29-1	.	13	TRBJ1-2	TGCAGCGTTGAAAGGGGCCTTAACTATGGCTACACCTTC	CSVERGLNYGYTF
.	TRBV28	.	11	TRBJ1-4	TGTGCCAGCAGTTTAGGGCGTAAACTGTTTTTT	CASSLGRKLFF
.	TRBV30	.	13	TRBJ2-1	TGTGCCTGGGGGGGGACAGTAAACAATGAGCAGTTCTTC	CAWGGTVNNEQFF
.	TRBV19	few	15	TRBJ1-2	TGTGCCAGTAGTCCCCAAAGGGGGACCTCCCATGGCTACACCTTC	CASSPQRGTSHGYTF
.	TRBV4-1	.	18	TRBJ1-4	TGCGCCAGCAGCATCCTAACCCTTAGCAGGGGAACTAGGGAAAAACTGTTTTTT	CASSILTLSRGTREKLFF
.	TRBV7-9	few	14	TRBJ1-2	TGTGCCAGCAGCTTCAGGGGATTCGACTATGGCTACACCTTC	CASSFRGFDYGYTF
TRBD1	TRBV2	.	12	TRBJ1-2	TGTGCCAGCAGTATACAGGGGGACGGCTACACCTTC	CASSIQGDGYTF